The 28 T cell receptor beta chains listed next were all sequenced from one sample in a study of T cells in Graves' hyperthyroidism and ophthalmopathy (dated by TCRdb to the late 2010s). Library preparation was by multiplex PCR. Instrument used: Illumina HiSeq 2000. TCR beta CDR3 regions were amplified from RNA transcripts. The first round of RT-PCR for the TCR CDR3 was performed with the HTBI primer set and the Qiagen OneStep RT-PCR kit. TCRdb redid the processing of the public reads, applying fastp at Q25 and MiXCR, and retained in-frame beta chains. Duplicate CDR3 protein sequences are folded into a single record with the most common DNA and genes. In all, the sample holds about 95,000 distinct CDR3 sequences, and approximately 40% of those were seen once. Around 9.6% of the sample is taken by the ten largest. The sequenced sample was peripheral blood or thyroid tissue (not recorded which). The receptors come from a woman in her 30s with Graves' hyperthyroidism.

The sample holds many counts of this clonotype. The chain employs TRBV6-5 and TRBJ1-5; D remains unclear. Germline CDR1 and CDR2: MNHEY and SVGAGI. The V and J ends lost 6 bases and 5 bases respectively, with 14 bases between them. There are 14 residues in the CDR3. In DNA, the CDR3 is TGTGCCAGCAGCCCCGAAGGCCGTTATCAGCCCCAGCATTTT. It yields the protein CASSPEGRYQPQHF.

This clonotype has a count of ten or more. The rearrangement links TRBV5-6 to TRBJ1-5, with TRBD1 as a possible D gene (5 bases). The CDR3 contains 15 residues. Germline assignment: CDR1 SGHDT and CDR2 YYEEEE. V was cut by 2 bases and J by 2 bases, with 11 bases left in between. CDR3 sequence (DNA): TGTGCCAGCAGCTTATCGGGGGATGGCAATCAGCCCCAGCATTTT. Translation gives CASSLSGDGNQPQHF.

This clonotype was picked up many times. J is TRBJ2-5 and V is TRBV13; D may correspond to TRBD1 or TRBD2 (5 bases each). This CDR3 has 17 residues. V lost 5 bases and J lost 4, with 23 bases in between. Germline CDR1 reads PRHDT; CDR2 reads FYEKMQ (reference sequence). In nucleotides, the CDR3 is TGTGCCAGCAGCCAAAGGCACGACGGGGCAAATCGAGAGACCCAGTACTTC. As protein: CASSQRHDGANRETQYF.

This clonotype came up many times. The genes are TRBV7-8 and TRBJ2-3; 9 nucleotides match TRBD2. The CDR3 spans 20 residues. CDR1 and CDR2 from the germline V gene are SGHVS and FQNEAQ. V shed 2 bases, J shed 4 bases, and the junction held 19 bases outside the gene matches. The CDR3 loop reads CASSLRSPGGRDLRADTQYF. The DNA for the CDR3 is TGTGCCAGCAGCTTAAGATCCCCGGGCGGGAGGGACCTCCGGGCAGATACGCAGTATTTT.

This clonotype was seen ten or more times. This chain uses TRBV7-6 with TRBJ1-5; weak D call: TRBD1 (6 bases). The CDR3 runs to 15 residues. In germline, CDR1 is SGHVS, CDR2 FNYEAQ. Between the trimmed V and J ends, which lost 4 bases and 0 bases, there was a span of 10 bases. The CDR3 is CASSWTVYSNQPQHF. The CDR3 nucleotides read TGTGCCAGCAGCTGGACAGTTTATAGCAATCAGCCCCAGCATTTT.

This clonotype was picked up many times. The CDR3, as DNA: TGTGCCAGCAGCGGACAGGGGGCCTCCTATAATTCACCCCTCCACTTT. It is translated as CASSGQGASYNSPLHF. The V gene is TRBV13, the J gene TRBJ1-6, with TRBD1 matching over 11 bases. Germline CDR1 and CDR2: PRHDT and FYEKMQ (reference sequence). Trimming removed 5 bases from V and 0 bases from J; junction bases left unmatched: 0. The CDR3 consists of 16 residues.

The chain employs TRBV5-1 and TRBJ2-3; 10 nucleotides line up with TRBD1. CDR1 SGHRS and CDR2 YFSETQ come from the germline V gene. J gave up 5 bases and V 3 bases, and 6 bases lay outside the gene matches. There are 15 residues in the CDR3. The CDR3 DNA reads TGCGCCAGCAGCTCCGGGACAGGGGCTGGAGATACGCAGTATTTT. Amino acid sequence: CASSSGTGAGDTQYF.

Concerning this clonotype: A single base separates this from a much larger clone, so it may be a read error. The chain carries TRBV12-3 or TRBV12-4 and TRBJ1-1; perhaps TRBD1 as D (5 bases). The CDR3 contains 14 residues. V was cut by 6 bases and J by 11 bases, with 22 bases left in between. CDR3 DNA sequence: TGTGCCAGCAGCGTATACCAAACCAGGGTGAGGGCTTTCTTT. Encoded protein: CASSVYQTRVRAFF.

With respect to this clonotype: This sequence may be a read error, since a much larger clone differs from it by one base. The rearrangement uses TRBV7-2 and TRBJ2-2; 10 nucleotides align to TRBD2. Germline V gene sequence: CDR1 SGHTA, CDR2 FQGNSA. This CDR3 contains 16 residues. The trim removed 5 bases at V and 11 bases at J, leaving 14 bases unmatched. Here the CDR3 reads CASSLLGLAPHRELFF. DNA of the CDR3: TGTGCCAGCAGCCTCCTGGGACTAGCGCCCCACCGAGAGCTGTTTTTT.

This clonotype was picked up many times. The CDR3 nucleotides read TGTGCCAGCAGCTTGGCCTCGACAGTGGGCTCTGGCTACACCTTC. This gives the protein CASSLASTVGSGYTF. This chain links TRBV7-9 with TRBJ1-2; tentatively, D is TRBD1 (5 bases). This CDR3 has 15 residues. Germline loops: CDR1 SEHNR, CDR2 FQNEAQ (reference sequence). V shed 3 bases and J shed 7 bases, with 18 bases lying between them. The full variable domain, in which reference TRBV7-9 and TRBJ1-2 provide the parts outside the CDR3, is DTGVSQNPRHKITKRGQNVTFRCDPISEHNRLYWYRQTLGQGPEFLTYFQNEAQLEKSRLLSDRFSAERPKGSFSTLEIQRTEQGDSAMYLCASSLASTVGSGYTFGSGTRLTVV.

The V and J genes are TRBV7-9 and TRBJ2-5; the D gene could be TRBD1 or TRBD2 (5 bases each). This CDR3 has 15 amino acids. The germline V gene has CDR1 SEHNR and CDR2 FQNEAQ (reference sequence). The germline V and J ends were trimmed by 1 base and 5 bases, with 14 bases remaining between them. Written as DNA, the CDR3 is TGTGCCAGCAGCTTAGGGGCCGGGACCGATGAGACCCAGTACTTC. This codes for CASSLGAGTDETQYF.

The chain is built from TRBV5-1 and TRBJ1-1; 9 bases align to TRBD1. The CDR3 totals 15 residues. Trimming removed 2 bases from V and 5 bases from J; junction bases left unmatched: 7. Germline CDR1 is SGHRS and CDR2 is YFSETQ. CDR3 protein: CASSLPGQGKTEAFF. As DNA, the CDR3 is TGCGCCAGCAGCTTACCGGGACAGGGTAAAACTGAAGCTTTCTTT.

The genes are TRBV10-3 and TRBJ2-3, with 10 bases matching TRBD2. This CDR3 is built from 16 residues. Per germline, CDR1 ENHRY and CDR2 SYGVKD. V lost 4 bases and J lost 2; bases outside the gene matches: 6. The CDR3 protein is CAISGLAGGITDTQYF. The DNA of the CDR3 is TGTGCCATCAGTGGATTAGCGGGAGGAATCACAGATACGCAGTATTTT.

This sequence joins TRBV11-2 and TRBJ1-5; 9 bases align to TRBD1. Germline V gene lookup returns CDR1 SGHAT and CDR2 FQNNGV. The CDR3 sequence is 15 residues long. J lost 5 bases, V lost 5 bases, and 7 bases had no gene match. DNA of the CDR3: TGTGCCAGCAGCCAGGGGACAGGGTCCGATCAGCCCCAGCATTTT. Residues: CASSQGTGSDQPQHF.

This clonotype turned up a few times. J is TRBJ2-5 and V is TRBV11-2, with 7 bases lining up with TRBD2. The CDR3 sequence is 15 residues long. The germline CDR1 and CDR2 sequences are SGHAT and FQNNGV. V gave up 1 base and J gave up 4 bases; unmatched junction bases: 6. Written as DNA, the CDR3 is TGTGCCAGCAGCTTAGTCGGCGGGAGTGCAGAGACCCAGTACTTC. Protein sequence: CASSLVGGSAETQYF.

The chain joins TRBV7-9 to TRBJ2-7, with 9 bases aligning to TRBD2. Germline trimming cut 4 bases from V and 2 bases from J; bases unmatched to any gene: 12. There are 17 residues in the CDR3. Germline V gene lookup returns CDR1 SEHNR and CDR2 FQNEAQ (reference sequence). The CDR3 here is CASSSPGAGGTPYEQYF. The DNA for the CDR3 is TGTGCCAGCAGCTCCCCGGGAGCGGGAGGAACCCCCTACGAGCAGTACTTC.

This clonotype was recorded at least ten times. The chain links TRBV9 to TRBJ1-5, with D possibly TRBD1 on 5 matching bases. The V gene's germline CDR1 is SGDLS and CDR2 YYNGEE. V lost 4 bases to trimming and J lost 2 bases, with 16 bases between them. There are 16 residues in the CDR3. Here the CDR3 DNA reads TGTGCCAGCAGCCAAGCGGGGGTGGGGGGCAATCAGCCCCAGCATTTT. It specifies CASSQAGVGGNQPQHF.

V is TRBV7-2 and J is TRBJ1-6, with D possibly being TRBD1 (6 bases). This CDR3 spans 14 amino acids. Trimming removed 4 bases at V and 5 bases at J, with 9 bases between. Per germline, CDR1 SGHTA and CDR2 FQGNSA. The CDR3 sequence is CASSSQGHNSPLHF. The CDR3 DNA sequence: TGTGCCAGCAGCTCACAGGGTCATAATTCACCCCTCCACTTT.

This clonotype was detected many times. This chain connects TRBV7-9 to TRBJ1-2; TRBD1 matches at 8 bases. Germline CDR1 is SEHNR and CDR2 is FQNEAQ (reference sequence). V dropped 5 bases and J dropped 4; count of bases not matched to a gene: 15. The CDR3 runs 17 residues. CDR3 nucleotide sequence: TGTGCCAGCAGCCCCAGAGGTTTGGGACAGGTGACCTATGGCTACACCTTC. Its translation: CASSPRGLGQVTYGYTF.

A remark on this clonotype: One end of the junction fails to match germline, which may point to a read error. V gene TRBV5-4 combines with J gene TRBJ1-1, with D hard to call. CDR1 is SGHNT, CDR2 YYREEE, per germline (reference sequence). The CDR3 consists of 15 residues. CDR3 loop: CASSLLARMNTEAFF. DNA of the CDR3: TGTGCCAGCAGCTTGTTGGCGAGGATGAACACTGAAGCCTTCTTT.

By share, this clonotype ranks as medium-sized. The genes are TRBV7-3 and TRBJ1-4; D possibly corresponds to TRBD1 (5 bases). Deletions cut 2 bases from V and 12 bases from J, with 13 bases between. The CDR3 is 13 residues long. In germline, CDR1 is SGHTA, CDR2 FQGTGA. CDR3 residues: CASSLRQGGELFF. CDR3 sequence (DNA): TGTGCCAGCAGCTTACGGCAGGGAGGTGAACTGTTTTTT. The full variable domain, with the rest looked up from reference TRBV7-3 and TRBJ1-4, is GAGVSQTPSNKVTEKGKYVELRCDPISGHTALYWYRQSLGQGPEFLIYFQGTGAADDSGLPNDRFFAVRPEGSVSTLKIQRTERGDSAVYLCASSLRQGGELFFGSGTQLSVL.

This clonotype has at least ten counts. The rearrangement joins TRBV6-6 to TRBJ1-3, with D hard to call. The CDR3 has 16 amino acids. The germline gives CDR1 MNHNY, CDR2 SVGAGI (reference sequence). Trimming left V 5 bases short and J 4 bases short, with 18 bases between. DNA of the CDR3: TGTGCCAGCAGTGAATCGCTGGAGGGAGGAGGAAACACCATATATTTT. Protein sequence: CASSESLEGGGNTIYF.

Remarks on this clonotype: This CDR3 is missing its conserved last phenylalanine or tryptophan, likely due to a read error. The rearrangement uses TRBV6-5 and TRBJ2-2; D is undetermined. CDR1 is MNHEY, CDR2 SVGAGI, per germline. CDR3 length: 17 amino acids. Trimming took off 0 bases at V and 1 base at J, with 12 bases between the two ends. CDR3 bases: TGTGCCAGCAGTTACTCGAATTTCCCAGAGAACACCGGGGAGCTGTTTCTT. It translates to CASSYSNFPENTGELFL.

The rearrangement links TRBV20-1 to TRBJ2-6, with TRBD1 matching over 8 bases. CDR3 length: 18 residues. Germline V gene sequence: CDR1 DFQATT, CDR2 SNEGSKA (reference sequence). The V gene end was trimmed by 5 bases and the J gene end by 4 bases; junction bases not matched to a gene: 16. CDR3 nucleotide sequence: TGCAGTGCTTTTTTTTTGGGCCAGGGGGCGTTAGGGGCCAACGTCCTGACTTTC. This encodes CSAFFLGQGALGANVLTF.

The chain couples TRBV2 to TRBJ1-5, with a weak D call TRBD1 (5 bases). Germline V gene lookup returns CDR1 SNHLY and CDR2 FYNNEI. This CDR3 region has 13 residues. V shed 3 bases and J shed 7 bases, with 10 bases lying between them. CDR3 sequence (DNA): TGTGCCAGCAGTGATTCGGGGGGACAGCCCCAGCATTTT. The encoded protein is CASSDSGGQPQHF.

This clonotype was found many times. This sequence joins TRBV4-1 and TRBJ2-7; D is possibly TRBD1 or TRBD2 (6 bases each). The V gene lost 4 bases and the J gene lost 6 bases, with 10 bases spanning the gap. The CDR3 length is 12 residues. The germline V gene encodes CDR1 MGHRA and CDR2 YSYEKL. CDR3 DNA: TGCGCCAGCAGCCTGGGGGGCTTCGAGCAGTACTTC. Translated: CASSLGGFEQYF.

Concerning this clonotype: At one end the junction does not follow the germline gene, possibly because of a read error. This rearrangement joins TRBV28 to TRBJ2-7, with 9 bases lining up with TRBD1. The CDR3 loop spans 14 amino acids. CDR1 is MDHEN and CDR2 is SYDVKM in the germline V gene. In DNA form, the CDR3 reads TGTGTCAGCAACGACGGGACAGGGATCTACGAGCAGTACTTC. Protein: CVSNDGTGIYEQYF.

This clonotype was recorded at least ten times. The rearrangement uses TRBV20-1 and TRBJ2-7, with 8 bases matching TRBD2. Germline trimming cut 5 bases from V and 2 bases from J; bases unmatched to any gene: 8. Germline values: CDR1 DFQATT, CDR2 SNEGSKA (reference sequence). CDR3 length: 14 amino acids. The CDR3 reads CSAQRLALAYEQYF. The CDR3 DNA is TGCAGTGCTCAGAGACTAGCGTTAGCCTACGAGCAGTACTTC.